The clone carrying this T cell receptor beta chain has at least ten counts. TCRdb called the RT-PCR reads again in MiXCR, with one record for every CDR3 protein. Of under 750,000 distinct CDR3 sequences listed, 10% to 15% were seen once; the top ten hold roughly a tenth. This record belongs to a study of response to subunit inactivated influenza vaccine. The CDR3 consists of 15 residues. With 4 bases removed from V and 5 bases from J, the gap between germline ends came to 16 bases. CDR1 is SGHRS, CDR2 YFSETQ, per germline. This clonotype was sampled from a man over 45 who received an inactivated influenza vaccine. V is TRBV5-1 and J is TRBJ2-1; possible D gene TRBD2, 5 bases. Material: PBMCs from blood, obtained on the day of vaccination. As DNA, the CDR3 is TGCGCCAGCAGCCTAACGACTACGGCACACAATGAGCAGTTCTTC. It yields the protein CASSLTTTAHNEQFF.